The 12 T cell receptor beta chains presented below share a single source sample, sequenced in a study of CD8 T cells in ankylosing spondylitis. TCRdb reprocessed the 5' RACE reads via MiXCR and lists one record per CDR3 protein. Counted here are 200,000 to 300,000 distinct CDR3 sequences, roughly a quarter occurring once; the ten biggest clones make up over 0.55%. Sequenced material: blood, either unsorted or a sorted T cell fraction (not recorded which). The receptors were gathered from a male donor with ankylosing spondylitis or in good health (not recorded which).

A few counts support this clonotype. The chain recombines TRBV20-1 with TRBJ2-3; 7 bases line up with TRBD2. The CDR3 covers 13 residues. V dropped 7 bases and J dropped 0; count of bases not matched to a gene: 4. Germline V CDR1 and CDR2: DFQATT, SNEGSKA (reference sequence). CDR3 sequence: CSGGAGSTDTQYF. CDR3 nucleotide sequence: TGCAGTGGGGGAGCGGGGAGCACAGATACGCAGTATTTT.

V is TRBV20-1 and J is TRBJ2-1; the D call may be TRBD1 or TRBD2 (6 bases each). The CDR3 length is 11 residues. Germline CDR1 reads DFQATT; CDR2 reads SNEGSKA (reference sequence). Trimming took off 3 bases at V and 9 bases at J, with 9 bases between the two ends. CDR3 protein: CSASRGAEQFF. For the CDR3, the DNA is TGCAGTGCTAGTAGGGGGGCTGAGCAGTTCTTC.

This clonotype was found a few times. The rearrangement uses TRBV12-3 or TRBV12-4 and TRBJ2-7; the match to TRBD1 covers 8 bases. The CDR3 has 14 amino acids. The trim removed 2 bases at V and 6 bases at J, leaving 6 bases unmatched. DNA of the CDR3: TGTGCCAGCAGTTTATCACAGGGGGTCGGCGAGCAGTACTTC. Protein product: CASSLSQGVGEQYF.

J is TRBJ2-7 and V is TRBV4-2, with 9 nucleotides matching TRBD2. V shed 2 bases and J 6 bases; nucleotides not matched to a gene: 11. The CDR3 is 16 amino acids. Per germline, CDR1 LGHNA and CDR2 YNFKEQ. CDR3 DNA sequence: TGTGCCAGCAGCCAATCCGGGACTAGCCTCCGGGGCGAGCAGTACTTC. It codes for CASSQSGTSLRGEQYF.

V and J are TRBV28 and TRBJ2-7; D gene ambiguous. This CDR3 is built from 12 residues. V dropped 4 bases and J dropped 3 bases, with 7 bases sitting between them. Germline CDR1 is MDHEN and CDR2 is SYDVKM. CDR3 region: CASSSSSYEQYF. DNA for the CDR3: TGTGCCAGCAGTTCCTCCAGCTACGAGCAGTACTTC.

In this sample, this clonotype turned up many times. The CDR3: CASSLPGTGNTGELFF. CDR3 nucleotides: TGTGCCAGCAGTCTACCCGGGACAGGGAACACCGGGGAGCTGTTTTTT. The rearrangement joins TRBV6-5 to TRBJ2-2, with TRBD1 matching over 8 bases. The length of the CDR3 is 16 residues. Germline V gene data show CDR1 as MNHEY and CDR2 as SVGAGI. With 5 bases clipped from V and 1 base from J, the junction kept 6 bases outside the gene matches.

This sequence joins TRBV10-3 and TRBJ2-5; 9 nucleotides line up with TRBD2. Unmatched junction bases numbered 0, after V lost 3 bases and J lost 1 base. This CDR3 contains 14 residues. CDR1 ENHRY and CDR2 SYGVKD come from the germline V gene. CDR3 sequence reads: CAISDSGGQETQYF. The CDR3 DNA is TGTGCCATCAGTGATAGCGGGGGCCAAGAGACCCAGTACTTC.

This clonotype was seen many times. The chain joins TRBV20-1 to TRBJ1-1; D remains ambiguous. The V end lost 5 bases, the J end lost 4 bases, and 11 bases lay between the germline ends. The V gene's germline CDR1 is DFQATT and CDR2 SNEGSKA (reference sequence). This CDR3 comprises 12 residues. Here the CDR3 DNA reads TGCAGTGCTCAACCCCCAGGCACTGAAGCTTTCTTT. This encodes CSAQPPGTEAFF.

The table lists this clonotype with many counts. The chain carries TRBV20-1 and TRBJ1-3, with D unclear. The CDR3 is 13 residues long. The germline V and J ends were trimmed by 6 bases and 0 bases, with 9 bases remaining between them. Germline V gene sequence: CDR1 DFQATT, CDR2 SNEGSKA (reference sequence). The CDR3 DNA is TGCAGTGCAGCGCATGACTCTGGAAACACCATATATTTT. Residues: CSAAHDSGNTIYF.

This clonotype was seen at least ten times. The J gene is TRBJ1-5, the V gene TRBV20-1; D gene uncertain. This CDR3 region has 13 residues. Between the trimmed V and J ends, which lost 6 bases and 0 bases, there was a span of 9 bases. The V gene's germline CDR1 is DFQATT and CDR2 SNEGSKA (reference sequence). The CDR3 coding sequence is TGCAGTGCGGGTGGGTATAGCAATCAGCCCCAGCATTTT. It specifies CSAGGYSNQPQHF.

The V call is TRBV20-1, the J call TRBJ2-5; tentatively, D is TRBD1 or TRBD2 (8 bases each). Trimming removed 3 bases at V and 5 bases at J, with 19 bases between. The CDR3 has 15 residues. The V gene's germline CDR1 is DFQATT and CDR2 SNEGSKA (reference sequence). CDR3 DNA: TGCAGTGCTAGTCGGGCAGGGGGCGGGAGGGAGACCCAGTACTTC. This sequence encodes CSASRAGGGRETQYF.

This clonotype was recorded a few times. V is TRBV12-3 or TRBV12-4 and J is TRBJ2-1; 7 bases match TRBD1. With V trimmed by 2 bases and J by 9 bases, 7 bases remained unmatched. This CDR3 is 14 amino acids long. The DNA for the CDR3 is TGTGCCAGCAGTTTAAGGGGGCGCCTTAGTGAGCAGTTCTTC. It specifies CASSLRGRLSEQFF.